In its sample, the clone carrying this TCR beta chain was seen once. V lost 6 bases, J lost 1 base, and 5 bases stayed unmatched. This CDR3 comprises 14 residues. Germline V gene sequence: CDR1 WSHSY, CDR2 SAAADI. In the source study's methods: Reference gene primers were amplified, and this amplification served to estimate nucleated cell counts. Generated by immunoSEQ multiplex PCR, the TCRdb table keeps only in-frame clones and is missing some. V and J calls and clone size are those listed in that table; D and trimming were worked out from the DNA. The sample comprises under 300,000 clones, about four fifths of which are singletons, and around 3.4% rests with the top ten. This entry comes from a study of blood T cell repertoires in COVID-19. Across the whole study: COVID-19 samples from acute and convalescent phases originated in the United States, Italy and Spain. Nucleic acid was either cDNA or gDNA, and it came from T cells, B-cell-depleted T cells, or PBMCs.

Sequenced sample: peripheral blood. The chain carries TRBV10-2 and TRBJ1-1; 7 bases agree with TRBD1. The clonotype comes from a woman between 18 and 30 years old with acute or convalescent COVID-19. DNA of the CDR3: TGCGCCAGCAGCGCCGGGACAGCGAACACTGAAGCTTTCTTT. As protein: CASSAGTANTEAFF.